This T cell receptor beta chain is from a study of CD8 T cells in Susac syndrome. Study-level points and caveats: As acknowledged by the study, its TCR sequencing and HLA analysis included a relatively small number of individuals.

Comment on this clonotype: What it binds is not known.

The germline V gene has CDR1 LGHDT and CDR2 YNNKEL (reference sequence). The V end lost 1 base, the J end lost 5 bases, and 17 bases lay between the germline ends. This CDR3 contains 17 residues. When the RNA was reverse transcribed, random hexamers were used with an input of about 0.5 to 1 ug. With immunoSEQ multiplex PCR, TCR beta CDR3 was amplified across 54 Vbeta and 13 Jbeta. MiXCR, applied by TCRdb to the immunoSEQ multiplex PCR reads, yields one record per CDR3 protein. Here the sample spans more than 75,000 distinct CDR3 sequences, 85% to 95% being singletons. This TCR was sampled from a human donor in good health. The sequenced sample consisted of CD8+ T cells from PBMCs. This rearrangement joins TRBV3-1 to TRBJ2-2; no reliable D call. The CDR3 is CASSQGRRVLGTGELFF. The DNA for the CDR3 is TGTGCCAGCAGCCAAGGAAGAAGAGTACTGGGGACCGGGGAGCTGTTTTTT.